The rows below give T cell receptor beta chains drawn from one sample of a study of identical twins. TCRdb analysed the 5' RACE reads with MiXCR anew, one entry per CDR3 protein. This table holds 690,000 or so distinct CDR3 sequences, roughly 6% found once. Sequencing was carried out using naive T cells sorted from blood. The receptors originated from a man between 18 and 35 years old in good health. Both conserved end residues are part of each CDR3. The order of the fields is J gene, D gene, V gene, clone size, CDR3 DNA, CDR3 protein. The D gene is left open where the match is weak. Size tells how often a clone was seen (once, few, many) or the class of an expanded clone, and some rows leave it out.

TRBJ2-3,.,TRBV12-3/TRBV12-4,many,TGTGCCAGCAGGTCCACTAGACTCGATACGCAGTATTTT,CASRSTRLDTQYF
TRBJ2-7,.,TRBV7-9,.,TGTGCCAGCAGCTCCGGCGCAAGCTCCTACGAGCAGTACTTC,CASSSGASSYEQYF
TRBJ2-1,.,TRBV19,.,TGTGCCAGTAGTATAGATGTGGGGAGATTCAATGAGCAGTTCTTC,CASSIDVGRFNEQFF
TRBJ2-3,.,TRBV24-1,many,TGTGCCACCAGATCTAGGAATACGCAGTATTTT,CATRSRNTQYF
TRBJ1-2,.,TRBV9,.,TGTGCCAGCAAGGGAGTCCCCGCCTGGGACTACACCTTC,CASKGVPAWDYTF
TRBJ2-5,.,TRBV6-5,many,TGTGCCAGCAGTTACTCGATCGGGCAAGAGACCCAGTACTTC,CASSYSIGQETQYF
TRBJ2-7,TRBD2,TRBV4-1,.,TGCGCCAGCAGCCACCCGCGGAATAGCGGGGGACTTGGGGACGAGCAGTACTTC,CASSHPRNSGGLGDEQYF
TRBJ2-7,TRBD1,TRBV7-9,.,TGTGCCAGCAGCTTAGCGCACAGGGGATACGAGCAGTACTTC,CASSLAHRGYEQYF
TRBJ2-7,.,TRBV5-5,many,TGTGCCAGCAGCTTTGGGGGAAGGATAGGTTACGAGCAGTACTTC,CASSFGGRIGYEQYF
TRBJ2-1,.,TRBV18,few,TGTGCCAGCTCAGGCCCGGTCCCGGGAAATGAGCAGTTCTTC,CASSGPVPGNEQFF
TRBJ1-1,.,TRBV9,many,TGTGCCAGCACGGTTTCCGGGAACACTGAAGCTTTCTTT,CASTVSGNTEAFF
TRBJ2-3,TRBD2,TRBV29-1,many,TGCAGCGTTGTGCGGACTAGCGGGAGCACAGATACGCAGTATTTT,CSVVRTSGSTDTQYF
TRBJ1-5,.,TRBV5-6,few,TGTGCCAGCAGCTTATCTGATGGAGTAAATCAGCCCCAGCATTTT,CASSLSDGVNQPQHF
TRBJ2-3,.,TRBV6-2/TRBV6-3,.,TGTGCCAGCAGCCAAGACAGGACTAGCACAGATACGCAGTATTTT,CASSQDRTSTDTQYF
TRBJ1-4,.,TRBV7-8,.,TGTGCCAGCAGCTTAACCGGCGGCAGGGTAGACGAAAAACTGTTTTTT,CASSLTGGRVDEKLFF
TRBJ1-1,.,TRBV12-3/TRBV12-4,.,TGTGCCAGCAGCTTAAGGGGACCCCGGAACACTGAAGCTTTCTTT,CASSLRGPRNTEAFF
TRBJ2-3,.,TRBV24-1,many,TGTGCCACCAGTGACCACAAAAGGACCGCGACGGATACGCAGTATTTT,CATSDHKRTATDTQYF
TRBJ1-3,.,TRBV12-3/TRBV12-4,many,TGTGCCAGCAGCCACACAATCTCTGGAAACACCATATATTTT,CASSHTISGNTIYF
TRBJ2-7,TRBD1,TRBV11-1,.,TGTGCCAGCAGGCGGGGGACAGGGGTCGGCGAGCAGTACTTC,CASRRGTGVGEQYF
TRBJ2-7,TRBD2,TRBV25-1,many,TGTGCCAGCAGTGGACCTAGCGGGAGCTCCTACGAGCAGTACTTC,CASSGPSGSSYEQYF
TRBJ2-1,TRBD2,TRBV20-1,.,TGCAGTGCTAGAGGGGGGTCTAGCGGGACCTACAATGAGCAGTTCTTC,CSARGGSSGTYNEQFF
TRBJ2-1,TRBD2,TRBV5-1,many,TGCGCCAGCAGCTACACTAGCGAGCACAATGAGCAGTTCTTC,CASSYTSEHNEQFF
TRBJ2-1,.,TRBV6-1,many,TGTGCCAGCAGGGACGGATCATTTTTCTACAATGAGCAGTTCTTC,CASRDGSFFYNEQFF
TRBJ2-2,TRBD2,TRBV2,few,TGTGCCAGCAGTGTCAGCGGGGCGAACACCGGGGAGCTGTTTTTT,CASSVSGANTGELFF
TRBJ2-7,TRBD1,TRBV29-1,many,TGCAGCGTCTCCGGGACAGGCTCCTACGAGCAGTACTTC,CSVSGTGSYEQYF
TRBJ1-2,.,TRBV29-1,.,TGCAGCGCCCGGACAGATCGAGGCTACACCTTC,CSARTDRGYTF
TRBJ2-5,TRBD1,TRBV6-1,.,TGTGCCAGCGGTGATCCGGACAGGCCGCGTGAGACCCAGTACTTC,CASGDPDRPRETQYF
TRBJ2-1,TRBD2,TRBV11-2,many,TGTGCCAGCAGCTTGGATTTATTCGGGAGGGAAGATGAGCAGTTCTTC,CASSLDLFGREDEQFF
TRBJ2-5,.,TRBV5-1,many,TGCGCCAGCCTATACCAAGAGACCCAGTACTTC,CASLYQETQYF
TRBJ2-5,.,TRBV7-2,.,TGTGCCAGCAGCTTACAAGCTACACAAGAGACCCAGTACTTC,CASSLQATQETQYF
TRBJ1-1,.,TRBV12-3/TRBV12-4,many,TGTGCCAGCAGTCGCCGAACGGGCACTGAAGCTTTCTTT,CASSRRTGTEAFF
TRBJ2-4,.,TRBV28,.,TGTGCCAGCACCCCACCGGGGAACAAAAACATTCAGTACTTC,CASTPPGNKNIQYF
TRBJ2-1,TRBD2,TRBV20-1,many,TGCAGTGCTAGAGATCTGGGAGGGAGGGTCTCCTACAATGAGCAGTTCTTC,CSARDLGGRVSYNEQFF
TRBJ2-7,.,TRBV30,.,TGTGCCTGGAGGCGGACAGCCTACGAGCAGTACTTC,CAWRRTAYEQYF
TRBJ1-3,.,TRBV20-1,few,TGCAGTGCTAGTCAAGGTCTGTCTGGAAACACCATATATTTT,CSASQGLSGNTIYF
TRBJ2-3,TRBD2,TRBV20-1,.,TGCAGTGGGACGGGACTAGCGGGGACCCCTAGCACAGATACGCAGTATTTT,CSGTGLAGTPSTDTQYF
TRBJ1-3,.,TRBV11-2,.,TGTGCCAGCAGCTTAAGCTTCCGAAACACCATATATTTT,CASSLSFRNTIYF
TRBJ2-2,.,TRBV4-1,many,TGCGCCAGCAGCAGGAGGGGGGTCACCGGGGAGCTGTTTTTT,CASSRRGVTGELFF
TRBJ2-1,.,TRBV11-2,few,TGTGCCAGCAGCTTAGGCTCACCCAATGAGCAGTTCTTC,CASSLGSPNEQFF
TRBJ2-2,.,TRBV6-5,.,TGTGCCAGCAGTTACTCCAGCGGATACACCGGGGAGCTGTTTTTT,CASSYSSGYTGELFF
TRBJ2-1,.,TRBV29-1,many,TGCAGCGTTGGGGGACTGGGAGACAATGAGCAGTTCTTC,CSVGGLGDNEQFF
TRBJ2-2,TRBD1,TRBV6-2/TRBV6-3,few,TGTGCCAGCAGTTACCCGAGGGGACAGGGTGACACCGGGGAGCTGTTTTTT,CASSYPRGQGDTGELFF
TRBJ1-1,.,TRBV5-1,.,TGCGCCAGCAGACTTTTTGGGGGGGATGGGACTGAAGCTTTCTTT,CASRLFGGDGTEAFF
TRBJ2-2,TRBD1,TRBV7-2,few,TGTGCCAGCAGCTTAGTTCCCGGGACAGCGAACACCGGGGAGCTGTTTTTT,CASSLVPGTANTGELFF
TRBJ2-5,.,TRBV20-1,many,TGCACCCTACGAGGGACGTACCAAGAGACCCAGTACTTC,CTLRGTYQETQYF
TRBJ2-1,TRBD2,TRBV28,many,TGTGCCAGCACCCGAGCGGGAGTGAGTGAGCAGTTCTTC,CASTRAGVSEQFF